These 8 T cell receptor beta chains originate from one sample sequenced in a study of patients and donors after allogeneic stem cell transplantation. TCRdb passed the RT-PCR reads through MiXCR, listing each CDR3 protein once. The profile shows roughly 200,000 distinct CDR3 sequences, roughly two fifths of them singletons. The sample taken for sequencing was blood, either unsorted or a sorted T cell fraction (not recorded which). The receptors here all came from a human donor who was either an allogeneic HSCT recipient or a stem cell or donor lymphocyte infusion donor (not recorded which). It is not recorded whose cells these are; they may come from a transplant donor.

This clonotype appeared a single time. CDR3 nucleotide sequence: TGCGCCAGCAGCCAAAGGGACAGGGGCTACGAGCAGTACTTC. It is translated as CASSQRDRGYEQYF. The J gene is TRBJ2-7, the V gene TRBV4-3; TRBD1 aligns across 10 bases. V gave up 2 bases and J gave up 3 bases; unmatched junction bases: 1. The germline gives CDR1 LGHNA, CDR2 YSLEER. This CDR3 is 14 amino acids long.

The chain carries TRBV4-1 and TRBJ1-3; D perhaps matches TRBD1 (5 bases). This CDR3 region has 16 residues. From germline, CDR1 is MGHRA and CDR2 YSYEKL. Trimming stripped 0 bases from V and 2 bases from J, with 11 bases between. The CDR3 region is CASSQDGGWAGNTIYF. The DNA of the CDR3 is TGCGCCAGCAGCCAAGACGGGGGTTGGGCTGGAAACACCATATATTTT.

The chain has TRBV29-1 and TRBJ2-1, with TRBD2 as a possible D gene (6 bases). V dropped 1 base and J dropped 8 bases, with 18 bases sitting between them. CDR1 and CDR2 from the germline V gene are SQVTM and ANQGSEA. The CDR3 extends over 15 amino acids. The CDR3 DNA is TGCAGCGTTGAAGCAGTTGGGACTGGGTGGGATGAGCAGTTCTTC. Protein sequence: CSVEAVGTGWDEQFF.

This chain joins TRBV11-2 and TRBJ1-2; unclear D gene. The CDR3 extends over 12 amino acids. Germline CDR1 reads SGHAT; CDR2 reads FQNNGV. The germline V and J ends were trimmed by 3 bases and 6 bases, with 8 bases remaining between them. The CDR3 DNA is TGTGCCAGCAGCTTTCATACAAATGGCTACACCTTC. As protein: CASSFHTNGYTF.

V is TRBV20-1 and J is TRBJ1-2, with D unclear. The V gene's germline CDR1 is DFQATT and CDR2 SNEGSKA (reference sequence). The CDR3 consists of 10 residues. The V end lost 6 bases, the J end lost 4 bases, and 6 bases lay between the germline ends. The CDR3 is CSARSYGYTF. CDR3 coding DNA: TGCAGTGCCCGATCCTATGGCTACACCTTC.

The J gene is TRBJ2-7, the V gene TRBV12-3 or TRBV12-4, with TRBD2 identical over 9 bases. The CDR3 extends over 15 amino acids. The ends lost 5 bases at V and 0 bases at J; junction bases unmatched: 5. This CDR3 reads CASSPSGINSYEQYF. The DNA for the CDR3 is TGTGCCAGCAGTCCTAGCGGGATTAACTCCTACGAGCAGTACTTC.

The chain links TRBV12-3 or TRBV12-4 to TRBJ2-2, with D uncertain. The CDR3 runs to 14 residues. V lost 11 bases to trimming and J lost 1 base, with 14 bases between them. The CDR3 is CARPGERNTGELFF. The DNA of the CDR3 is TGTGCCCGCCCGGGCGAGAGGAACACCGGGGAGCTGTTTTTT.

The J gene is TRBJ1-1, the V gene TRBV20-1; TRBD1 is a possible D gene (6 bases). Germline CDR1 and CDR2: DFQATT and SNEGSKA (reference sequence). The V end lost 6 bases, the J end lost 5 bases, and 19 bases lay between the germline ends. This CDR3 comprises 14 residues. Here the CDR3 reads CSASGRGIRTEAFF. The CDR3 bases are TGCAGTGCCTCCGGCAGGGGTATTAGGACTGAAGCTTTCTTT.